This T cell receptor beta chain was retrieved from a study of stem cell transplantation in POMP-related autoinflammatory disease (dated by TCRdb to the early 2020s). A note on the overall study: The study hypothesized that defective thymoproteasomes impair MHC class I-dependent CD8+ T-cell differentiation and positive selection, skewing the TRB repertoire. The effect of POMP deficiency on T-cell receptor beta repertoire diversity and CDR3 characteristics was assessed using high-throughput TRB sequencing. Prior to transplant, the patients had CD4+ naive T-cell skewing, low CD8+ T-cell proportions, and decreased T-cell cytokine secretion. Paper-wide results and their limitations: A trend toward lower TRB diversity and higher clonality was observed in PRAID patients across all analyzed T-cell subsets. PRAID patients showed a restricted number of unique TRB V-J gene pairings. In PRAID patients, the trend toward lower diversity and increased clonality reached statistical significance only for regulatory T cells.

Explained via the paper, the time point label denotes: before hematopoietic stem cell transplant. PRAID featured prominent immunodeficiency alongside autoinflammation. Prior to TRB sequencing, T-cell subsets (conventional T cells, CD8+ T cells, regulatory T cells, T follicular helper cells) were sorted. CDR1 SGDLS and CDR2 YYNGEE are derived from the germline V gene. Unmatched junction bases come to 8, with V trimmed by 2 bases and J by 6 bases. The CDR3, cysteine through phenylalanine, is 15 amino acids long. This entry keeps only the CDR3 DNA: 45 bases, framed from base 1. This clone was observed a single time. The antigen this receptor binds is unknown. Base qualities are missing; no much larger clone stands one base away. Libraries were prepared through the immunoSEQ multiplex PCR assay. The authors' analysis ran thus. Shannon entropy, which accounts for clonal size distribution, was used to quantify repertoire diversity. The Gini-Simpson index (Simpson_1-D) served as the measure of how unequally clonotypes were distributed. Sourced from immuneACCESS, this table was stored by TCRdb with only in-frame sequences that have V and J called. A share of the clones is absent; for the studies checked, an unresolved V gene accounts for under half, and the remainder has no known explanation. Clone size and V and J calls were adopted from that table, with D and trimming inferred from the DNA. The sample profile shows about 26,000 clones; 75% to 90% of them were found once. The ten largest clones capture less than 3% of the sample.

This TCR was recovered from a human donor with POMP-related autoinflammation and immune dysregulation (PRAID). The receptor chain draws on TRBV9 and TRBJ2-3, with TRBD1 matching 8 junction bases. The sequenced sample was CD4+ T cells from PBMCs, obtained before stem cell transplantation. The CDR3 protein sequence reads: CASSVNRGFGDTQYF. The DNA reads TGTGCCAGCAGCGTGAACAGGGGGTTCGGGGATACGCAGTATTTT.